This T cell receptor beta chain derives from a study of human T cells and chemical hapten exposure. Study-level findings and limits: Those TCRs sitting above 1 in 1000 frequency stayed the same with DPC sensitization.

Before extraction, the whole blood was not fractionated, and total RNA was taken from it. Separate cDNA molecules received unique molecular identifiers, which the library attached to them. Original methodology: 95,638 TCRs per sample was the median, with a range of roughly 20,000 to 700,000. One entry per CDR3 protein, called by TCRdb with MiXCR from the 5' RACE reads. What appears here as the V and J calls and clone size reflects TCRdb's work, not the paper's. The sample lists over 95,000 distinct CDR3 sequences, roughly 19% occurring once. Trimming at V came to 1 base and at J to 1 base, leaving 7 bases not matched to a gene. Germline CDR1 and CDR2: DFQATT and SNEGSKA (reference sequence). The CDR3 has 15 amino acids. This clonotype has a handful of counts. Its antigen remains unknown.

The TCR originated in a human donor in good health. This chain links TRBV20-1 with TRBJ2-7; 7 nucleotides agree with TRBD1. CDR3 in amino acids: CSARGTGTDSYEQYF. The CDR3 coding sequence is TGCAGTGCTAGAGGGACTGGGACAGATTCCTACGAGCAGTACTTC.